Below, 8 T cell receptor beta chains from the same sample are listed, as sequenced in a study of breast tumors, draining lymph nodes, adjacent tissues. TCRdb reanalysed the multiplex PCR reads using MiXCR and keeps one entry per CDR3 protein. The table lists over 12,000 distinct CDR3 sequences, around 47% of them singletons. Sequenced sample: tumor-adjacent breast tissue. Every receptor here comes from a female donor with breast cancer. Some clones in this sample may be carry-over from other donors' samples.

The rearrangement links TRBV10-3 to TRBJ2-5; 8 nucleotides align to TRBD2. The V and J ends lost 4 bases and 3 bases, in that order; junction bases with no gene match: 7. Germline CDR1 ENHRY, CDR2 SYGVKD. This CDR3 has 15 residues. DNA of the CDR3: TGTGCCATCAGTGGGTCGGGAGGGCCAGAAGAGACCCAGTACTTC. Translation gives CAISGSGGPEETQYF.

This clonotype was detected many times. The chain is built from TRBV12-3 or TRBV12-4 and TRBJ2-1, with D hard to call. Trimming stripped 3 bases from V and 5 bases from J, with 8 bases between. The length of the CDR3 is 13 residues. The CDR3 region has the DNA TGTGCCAGCAGTTTGAACAGAAACAATGAGCAGTTCTTC. Protein sequence: CASSLNRNNEQFF.

This clonotype was seen repeatedly, ten times or more. J is TRBJ1-5 and V is TRBV7-2; 7 bases line up with TRBD1. The CDR3 covers 17 residues. Germline CDR1 reads SGHTA; CDR2 reads FQGNSA. V dropped 1 base and J dropped 0; count of bases not matched to a gene: 6. The CDR3 reads CASSLGQGVPSNQPQHF. In DNA form, the CDR3 reads TGTGCCAGCAGCTTAGGTCAGGGGGTCCCTAGCAATCAGCCCCAGCATTTT.

This clonotype was detected a few times. The chain couples TRBV10-3 to TRBJ1-1; D is unresolved. The ends were cut back, 7 bases at V and 1 base at J, with 4 bases in the middle. The CDR3 consists of 11 residues. CDR1 and CDR2 (germline): ENHRY, SYGVKD. The CDR3 nucleotides read TGTGCCATCAAAGAGAACACTGAAGCTTTCTTT. It specifies CAIKENTEAFF.

The chain has TRBV9 and TRBJ1-2; a possible D gene is TRBD1 (6 bases). The germline CDR1 and CDR2 sequences are SGDLS and YYNGEE. V was trimmed by 3 bases and J by 8 bases, leaving 20 bases between them. The CDR3 runs 15 residues. The DNA of the CDR3 is TGTGCCAGCAGCGCCCGTGGGGGGGCTAACTTAGGCTACACCTTC. Protein: CASSARGGANLGYTF.

This clonotype was seen many times. One end of the junction varies from germline; a read error may be responsible. The chain carries TRBV6-5 and TRBJ2-1; the match to TRBD1 covers 9 bases. CDR1 is MNHEY and CDR2 is SVGAGI in the germline V gene. The CDR3 runs to 16 residues. This CDR3 reads CASSHSPTGGRNEQFF. CDR3 sequence (DNA): TGTGCCAGCAGTCACTCTCCGACAGGGGGGAGGAATGAGCAGTTCTTC.

By share, this clonotype counts as medium-sized. The gene calls are TRBV20-1 and TRBJ1-6, with 9 bases aligning to TRBD1. V dropped 4 bases and J dropped 10; count of bases not matched to a gene: 11. CDR1 and CDR2 from the germline V gene are DFQATT and SNEGSKA (reference sequence). The CDR3 contains 15 residues. In DNA form, the CDR3 reads TGCAGTGCTAACCGGGACAGGGATAGGTGGTCACCCCTCCACTTT. Protein sequence: CSANRDRDRWSPLHF.

The genes are TRBV15 and TRBJ1-2; D call uncertain. The CDR3 is 13 residues long. Germline V gene lookup returns CDR1 LNHNV and CDR2 YYDKDF (reference sequence). Trimming stripped 0 bases from V and 8 bases from J, with 10 bases between. The CDR3 nucleotides are TGTGCCACCAGCAGAGAAGGACCTGAAGGCTACACCTTC. This translates into CATSREGPEGYTF. Using reference TRBV15 and TRBJ1-2 for the parts outside the CDR3, the full variable domain is DAMVIQNPRYQVTQFGKPVTLSCSQTLNHNVMYWYQQKSSQAPKLLFHYYDKDFNNEADTPDNFQSRRPNTSFCFLDIRSPGLGDTAMYLCATSREGPEGYTFGSGTRLTVV.